This T cell receptor (beta chain) was retrieved from a study of cytomegalovirus exposure and HLA in healthy donors. 13 Jbeta primers and 60 Vbeta primers were used for the PCR. Assay: immunoSEQ multiplex PCR; the TCRdb copy retains only in-frame clones and omits some. The table includes 150,000 to 200,000 clones, roughly four fifths detected once. Unmatched junction bases numbered 1, after V lost 6 bases and J lost 4 bases. This CDR3 has 12 residues. CDR1 and CDR2 (germline): MNHNS, SASEGT. The clonotype was recovered from a woman aged 40 to 50 in good health and CMV-seronegative. The sample taken for sequencing was PBMCs. The V and J genes are TRBV6-1 and TRBJ2-3; 7 bases are a match to TRBD1. CDR3 amino acids: CASRTGSDTQYF. In DNA form, the CDR3 reads TGTGCCAGCAGGACAGGGTCAGATACGCAGTATTTT.